This is a list of T cell receptor beta chains from one sample in a study of blood T cell repertoires in COVID-19. Clones were read by immunoSEQ multiplex PCR, and TCRdb kept only the in-frame ones, dropping some. This table holds some 170,000 clones, about nine tenths found once. Sample: peripheral blood. Receptors were obtained from a woman between 50 and 59 years old with acute or convalescent COVID-19. The conserved cysteine and the conserved F or W are not part of the CDR3 here. Fields, in order: J gene, D gene, V gene, CDR3 protein. A D gene is named only where the DNA matches it firmly.

J: TRBJ1-6; D: TRBD1; V: TRBV25-1; CDR3: ASRGTGGFNSPLH
J: TRBJ1-1; D: TRBD1; V: TRBV27; CDR3: ASSTYRGTELRTF
J: TRBJ2-1; D: TRBD2; V: TRBV15; CDR3: ATSRDRGRAFGEQF
J: TRBJ2-5; D: -; V: TRBV10-2; CDR3: ASSETSLLKY
J: TRBJ2-7; D: TRBD1; V: TRBV24-1; CDR3: ATSPGQGYEQY
J: TRBJ1-1; D: -; V: TRBV7-9; CDR3: ASSFSDINTEAF
J: TRBJ2-7; D: -; V: TRBV19; CDR3: ASSIRHSRQATSSYEQY
J: TRBJ2-3; D: TRBD2; V: TRBV3-1/TRBV3-2; CDR3: ASRAGLTDTQY
J: TRBJ2-1; D: TRBD2; V: TRBV7-9; CDR3: ASSPTSGPGEQF
J: TRBJ1-1; D: -; V: TRBV7-3; CDR3: ASSSGPTEAF
J: TRBJ1-1; D: -; V: TRBV19; CDR3: ASSMTSNTEAF
J: TRBJ1-4; D: -; V: TRBV7-8; CDR3: ASSLGGLHEKLF
J: TRBJ2-2; D: TRBD1; V: TRBV7-9; CDR3: ASSRGTGGANTGELF
J: TRBJ1-1; D: -; V: TRBV3-1/TRBV3-2; CDR3: ASSLGWDMNTEAF
J: TRBJ2-7; D: -; V: TRBV6-5; CDR3: ASSYSSLYEQY
J: TRBJ1-3; D: -; V: TRBV18; CDR3: ASSPQRQGRSGNTIY
J: TRBJ1-2; D: -; V: TRBV28; CDR3: ASSSYSSDPYT
J: TRBJ2-1; D: TRBD2; V: TRBV18; CDR3: ASSPRLAGVDGYNEQF
J: TRBJ2-7; D: TRBD2; V: TRBV7-7; CDR3: ASSSGAGAVYEQY
J: TRBJ1-1; D: -; V: TRBV11-1; CDR3: ASSLRVNTEAF
J: TRBJ1-1; D: -; V: TRBV29-1; CDR3: SVVRGAVEAF
J: TRBJ1-1; D: -; V: TRBV9; CDR3: ASTLAQGGNTEAF
J: TRBJ2-7; D: -; V: TRBV12-3/TRBV12-4; CDR3: ASSGDSRLGQY
J: TRBJ1-6; D: TRBD1; V: TRBV6-2/TRBV6-3; CDR3: ASSYHRTGGNSPLH
J: TRBJ2-1; D: -; V: TRBV6-2/TRBV6-3; CDR3: ASRPTGSYNEQF
J: TRBJ2-3; D: -; V: TRBV5-1; CDR3: ASSFMGAFTDTQY
J: TRBJ2-5; D: TRBD2; V: TRBV15; CDR3: ATGRLAGAGETQY
J: TRBJ2-3; D: TRBD2; V: TRBV6-2/TRBV6-3; CDR3: ASSRAGLAGGPKA
J: TRBJ1-1; D: TRBD1; V: TRBV19; CDR3: ASSQQGDTEAF
J: TRBJ2-7; D: TRBD1; V: TRBV11-2; CDR3: ASSLAPLGTAYEQY
J: TRBJ1-2; D: -; V: TRBV18; CDR3: ASSPGQFYT
J: TRBJ2-1; D: -; V: TRBV10-3; CDR3: AISAVWPKGNEQF
J: TRBJ2-2; D: -; V: TRBV6-2/TRBV6-3; CDR3: ASSQGQTGELF
J: TRBJ1-1; D: -; V: TRBV7-2; CDR3: ASSSLRSTEAF
J: TRBJ1-2; D: -; V: TRBV28; CDR3: ASSFSGYGYT
J: TRBJ2-7; D: -; V: TRBV3-1/TRBV3-2; CDR3: ASSQDRSLTGRSGEQY
J: TRBJ2-7; D: TRBD1; V: TRBV13; CDR3: ASSKSPGQGYEQY
J: TRBJ1-4; D: TRBD1; V: TRBV2; CDR3: ASSFIPRPGQDNEKLF
J: TRBJ2-3; D: TRBD2; V: TRBV9; CDR3: ASSAPSGGLQVDTQY
J: TRBJ2-3; D: -; V: TRBV6-5; CDR3: ASRDSGTDTQY
J: TRBJ2-7; D: -; V: TRBV3-1/TRBV3-2; CDR3: ASSQVGGISYEQY
J: TRBJ1-6; D: TRBD1; V: TRBV18; CDR3: ASSTGTGNNSPLH
J: TRBJ2-2; D: TRBD2; V: TRBV15; CDR3: ATSRDSPLAETNTGELF
J: TRBJ2-7; D: TRBD1; V: TRBV7-2; CDR3: ASSFSTGGGRYEQY
J: TRBJ1-5; D: -; V: TRBV4-3; CDR3: ASSQDALYQPQH
J: TRBJ2-7; D: -; V: TRBV3-1/TRBV3-2; CDR3: ASSQVGGYEQY
J: TRBJ1-4; D: TRBD1; V: TRBV6-2/TRBV6-3; CDR3: ASSAGTGNEKLF
J: TRBJ1-1; D: TRBD1; V: TRBV9; CDR3: ASSKPGQAFTEAF
J: TRBJ1-2; D: TRBD1; V: TRBV9; CDR3: ASSVRQGNGYT
J: TRBJ1-1; D: -; V: TRBV18; CDR3: ASSSRENTEAF